The 3 T cell receptor beta chains presented below share a single source sample, sequenced in a study of T-cell memory formation after mild COVID-19. A single record per CDR3 protein comes from TCRdb applying MiXCR to the 5' RACE reads. The sample shows fewer than 350,000 distinct CDR3 sequences, 8% to 9% of them seen only once. Sequencing was performed on PBMCs or a T cell subset sorted from them (not recorded which). The receptors stem from a man between 18 and 29 years old who had mild COVID-19 (a few samples of this study predate the infection). Cell type and time point are not known.

The chain carries TRBV7-2 and TRBJ2-2, with D unresolved. V lost 3 bases and J lost 0, with 5 bases in between. Germline CDR1 is SGHTA and CDR2 is FQGNSA. The CDR3 is 14 residues long. In DNA, the CDR3 is TGTGCCAGCAGCTTTGGGACGAACACCGGGGAGCTGTTTTTT. Its protein product is CASSFGTNTGELFF.

This chain links TRBV9 with TRBJ2-4, with D tentatively TRBD1 (6 bases). Trimming took 6 bases from V and 0 from J, leaving 16 bases between them. CDR1 and CDR2 from the germline V gene are SGDLS and YYNGEE. The CDR3 is 16 amino acids. Here the CDR3 DNA reads TGTGCCAGCACCCCGACAGGCAGCCAAGCCAAAAACATTCAGTACTTC. Residues: CASTPTGSQAKNIQYF.

V is TRBV4-2 and J is TRBJ2-2; D possibly corresponds to TRBD1 (6 bases). The length of the CDR3 is 15 residues. The V gene's germline CDR1 is LGHNA and CDR2 YNFKEQ. Trimming removed 4 bases at V and 7 bases at J, with 16 bases between. The CDR3 sequence is CASSPEVQGSGELFF. As DNA, the CDR3 is TGTGCCAGCAGCCCGGAAGTACAGGGTAGCGGGGAGCTGTTTTTT.